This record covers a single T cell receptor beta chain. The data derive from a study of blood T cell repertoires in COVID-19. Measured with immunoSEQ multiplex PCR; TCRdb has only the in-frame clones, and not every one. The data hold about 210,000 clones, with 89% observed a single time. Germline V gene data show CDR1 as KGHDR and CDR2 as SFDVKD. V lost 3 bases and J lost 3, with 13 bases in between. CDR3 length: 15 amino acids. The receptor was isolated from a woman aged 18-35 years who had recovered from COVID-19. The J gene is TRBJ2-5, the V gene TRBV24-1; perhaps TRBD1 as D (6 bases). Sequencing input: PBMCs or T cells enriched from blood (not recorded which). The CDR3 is CATSDPGQREETQYF. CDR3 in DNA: TGTGCCACCAGTGATCCCGGACAGAGGGAAGAGACCCAGTACTTC.